The next 25 T cell receptor beta chains were all read from a single sample in a study of T cell repertoires in cytomegalovirus infection. Which antigens these TCRs recognize remains unknown. TCRdb re-derived calls from the reads in MiXCR, one entry per CDR3 protein. This table has more than 250,000 distinct CDR3 sequences, roughly 25% appearing once. Specimen: cultured PBMCs, collected from culture after CMV antigen stimulation. Every receptor here comes from a human donor in good health (CMV status not recorded). Some clones in this sample may be carry-over from other donors' samples.

In its sample, this clonotype was seen a few times. The chain recombines TRBV6-2 or TRBV6-3 with TRBJ2-6; D remains unclear. CDR1 MNHEY and CDR2 SVGEGT come from the germline V gene. The CDR3 contains 14 residues. V was shortened by 3 bases and J by 2 bases, with 5 bases between the two germline ends. The CDR3 protein is CASSYGAGANVLTF. The CDR3 DNA is TGTGCCAGCAGTTATGGGGCTGGGGCCAACGTCCTGACTTTC.

This clonotype was counted between two and nine times. This chain uses TRBV29-1 with TRBJ2-5; 11 bases are a match to TRBD1. The junction had 9 bases not matched to a gene; V was cut back by 4 bases and J by 5 bases. Germline CDR1 reads SQVTM; CDR2 reads ANQGSEA. The CDR3 sequence is 15 residues long. As DNA, the CDR3 is TGCAGCGTTGGGACAGGGGGCTCGGGAGCGGAGACCCAGTACTTC. It yields the protein CSVGTGGSGAETQYF.

Many counts were recorded for this clonotype. The rearrangement joins TRBV12-3 or TRBV12-4 to TRBJ2-7; the match to TRBD2 covers 13 bases. V gave up 5 bases and J gave up 5 bases; unmatched junction bases: 6. The CDR3 totals 15 residues. As DNA, the CDR3 is TGTGCCAGCAGTATACTAGCGGGGGGGTTGGACGAGCAGTACTTC. Protein product: CASSILAGGLDEQYF.

This clonotype has more than one count but fewer than ten. This chain connects TRBV7-9 to TRBJ2-6; D uncertain. CDR1 and CDR2 (germline): SEHNR, FQNEAQ (reference sequence). CDR3 length equals 19 residues. V dropped 5 bases and J dropped 0 bases, with 20 bases sitting between them. DNA for the CDR3: TGTGCCAGCAGCGCCCTAATGGGTCCCTTGGACTCTGGGGCCAACGTCCTGACTTTC. Its protein is CASSALMGPLDSGANVLTF.

V usage is TRBV12-3 or TRBV12-4 and J usage is TRBJ2-5; 11 nucleotides line up with TRBD2. The CDR3 sequence is 18 residues long. V shed 1 base and J 5 bases; nucleotides not matched to a gene: 12. The CDR3 bases are TGTGCCAGCAGTTTAGGGGGTCTAGCGGGAGGTCTTGGGGAGACCCAGTACTTC. Translated, it gives CASSLGGLAGGLGETQYF.

J is TRBJ2-5 and V is TRBV5-1; 10 nucleotides match TRBD1. This CDR3 is built from 14 residues. The trim removed 6 bases at V and 4 bases at J, leaving 6 bases unmatched. Germline CDR1 reads SGHRS; CDR2 reads YFSETQ. The CDR3 region has the DNA TGCGCCAGCAAGTCGACAGGGGGCGGAGAGACCCAGTACTTC. This codes for CASKSTGGGETQYF.

This clonotype was observed a handful of times. The J gene is TRBJ2-1, the V gene TRBV28; D may be TRBD2 (6 bases). Germline V gives CDR1 MDHEN, CDR2 SYDVKM. The CDR3 runs to 15 residues. Between the trimmed V and J ends, which lost 5 bases and 6 bases, there was a span of 17 bases. The CDR3 region is CASSPSTLATNEQFF. DNA of the CDR3: TGTGCCAGCAGTCCCTCGACCCTAGCGACCAATGAGCAGTTCTTC.

The rearrangement links TRBV6-6 to TRBJ1-2, with 7 positions matching TRBD1. CDR3 length equals 15 residues. Germline CDR1 is MNHNY and CDR2 is SVGAGI (reference sequence). The V gene end was trimmed by 7 bases and the J gene end by 5 bases; junction bases not matched to a gene: 13. The CDR3 here is CASKLGAGGRYGYTF. Written as DNA, the CDR3 is TGTGCCAGCAAACTCGGGGCAGGGGGTCGTTATGGCTACACCTTC.

Ten or more counts support this clonotype. This chain joins TRBV7-8 and TRBJ2-1; weak D call: TRBD1 (5 bases). The germline gives CDR1 SGHVS, CDR2 FQNEAQ. The ends were cut back, 5 bases at V and 2 bases at J, with 10 bases in the middle. The CDR3 is 14 amino acids. CDR3 loop: CASSQTETYNEQFF. CDR3 DNA sequence: TGTGCCAGCAGCCAGACAGAAACCTACAATGAGCAGTTCTTC.

V and J are TRBV13 and TRBJ1-2; 9 nucleotides agree with TRBD1. V shed 0 bases and J 4 bases; nucleotides not matched to a gene: 3. The CDR3 sequence is 15 residues long. Germline V gene sequence: CDR1 PRHDT, CDR2 FYEKMQ (reference sequence). DNA of the CDR3: TGTGCCAGCAGCTTAGGAACAGGGGGCGTCTATGGCTACACCTTC. It yields the protein CASSLGTGGVYGYTF.

V gene TRBV11-3 combines with J gene TRBJ2-1, with D perhaps matching TRBD2 (5 bases). The CDR3 loop spans 15 amino acids. Germline V gene sequence: CDR1 SGHNT, CDR2 YENEEA. V was shortened by 7 bases and J by 0 bases, with 13 bases between the two germline ends. CDR3 coding DNA: TGTGCCAGCACAACGGGGATTAGCTCCTACAATGAGCAGTTCTTC. Amino acids: CASTTGISSYNEQFF.

This clonotype was counted many times. The chain uses TRBV7-8 and TRBJ2-7; 7 bases match TRBD1. The germline V gene has CDR1 SGHVS and CDR2 FQNEAQ. CDR3 size: 14 residues. V dropped 4 bases and J dropped 2; count of bases not matched to a gene: 5. CDR3: CASSWRQGPYEQYV. The CDR3 DNA is TGTGCCAGCAGCTGGCGACAGGGACCCTACGAGCAGTACGTC.

This clonotype appeared many times. This chain connects TRBV7-8 to TRBJ1-3; D gene uncertain. The CDR3 runs to 14 residues. V was pared by 1 base and J by 8 bases, with 12 bases between. Germline-derived CDR1 and CDR2 are SGHVS and FQNEAQ. The CDR3 bases are TGTGCCAGCAGCTTAGTTAGAGAGGCGTACACCATATATTTT. Its translation: CASSLVREAYTIYF.

This clonotype occurred many times. The DNA for the CDR3 is TGTGCCAGCAGGCGACAGGACTCTAGGACTGAAGCTTTCTTT. Its translation is CASRRQDSRTEAFF. V gene TRBV7-2 combines with J gene TRBJ1-1; D perhaps matches TRBD1 (6 bases). This CDR3 is built from 14 residues. Germline V gene lookup returns CDR1 SGHTA and CDR2 FQGNSA. V gave up 6 bases and J gave up 5 bases, with 16 bases separating them.

This clonotype was seen a handful of times. V and J are TRBV30 and TRBJ2-7; the match to TRBD1 covers 9 bases. J was trimmed by 3 bases and V by 1 base; bases with no gene match: 10. Germline V gene data show CDR1 as GTSNPN and CDR2 as SVGIG (reference sequence). The CDR3 is 16 residues long. The CDR3 protein is CAWSGHSGTGYYEQYF. DNA for the CDR3: TGTGCCTGGAGTGGTCACTCCGGGACAGGGTACTACGAGCAGTACTTC.

CDR3 region: CASSPWEGQGAISPQHF. In nucleotides, the CDR3 is TGTGCCAGCAGCCCATGGGAAGGACAGGGAGCTATCTCGCCCCAGCATTTT. The J gene is TRBJ1-5, the V gene TRBV7-2, with 8 bases matching TRBD1. Trimming at V came to 5 bases and at J to 9 bases, leaving 18 bases not matched to a gene. There are 17 residues in the CDR3. Germline V lookup: CDR1 SGHTA, CDR2 FQGNSA.

The chain employs TRBV4-1 and TRBJ1-1; D is ambiguous. The germline V gene encodes CDR1 MGHRA and CDR2 YSYEKL. This CDR3 comprises 14 residues. V lost 3 bases and J 6 bases, leaving 14 bases between the germline ends. DNA for the CDR3: TGCGCCAGCAGCCAGGCGATAAGCGGTGCTGAAGCTTTCTTT. This gives the protein CASSQAISGAEAFF.

This chain connects TRBV6-5 to TRBJ2-5; TRBD2 aligns across 9 bases. The CDR3 consists of 17 residues. The trim removed 0 bases at V and 5 bases at J, leaving 10 bases unmatched. Germline V gene data show CDR1 as MNHEY and CDR2 as SVGAGI. In DNA, the CDR3 is TGTGCCAGCAGTTACTCGTGGCGGGAGGGAAGTCGGGAGACCCAGTACTTC. It is translated as CASSYSWREGSRETQYF.

V and J are TRBV11-2 and TRBJ2-1; either TRBD1 or TRBD2 may supply D (5 bases each). The germline gives CDR1 SGHAT, CDR2 FQNNGV. This CDR3 is 11 amino acids long. V was clipped by 3 bases and J by 15 bases, with 12 bases between them. The CDR3 DNA follows: TGTGCCAGCAGCTTCCGGGACCTCCCGTTCTTC. Amino acid sequence: CASSFRDLPFF.

The rearrangement links TRBV2 to TRBJ2-7; TRBD2 aligns across 9 bases. Germline CDR1 and CDR2: SNHLY and FYNNEI. J gave up 4 bases and V 3 bases, and 4 bases lay outside the gene matches. This CDR3 region has 14 residues. This CDR3 is CASSEGGLAYEQYF. DNA of the CDR3: TGTGCCAGCAGTGAGGGGGGACTAGCTTACGAGCAGTACTTC.

V gene TRBV7-8 combines with J gene TRBJ2-3; the match to TRBD2 covers 10 bases. Germline V lookup: CDR1 SGHVS, CDR2 FQNEAQ. The CDR3 runs 16 residues. With 5 bases clipped from V and 0 bases from J, the junction kept 5 bases outside the gene matches. The CDR3 spells CASSIGTSESTDTQYF. The CDR3 DNA reads TGTGCCAGCAGCATCGGGACTAGCGAGAGCACAGATACGCAGTATTTT.

The chain links TRBV27 to TRBJ2-1; no clear D. V shed 3 bases and J shed 0 bases, with 18 bases lying between them. CDR1 MNHEY and CDR2 SMNVEV come from the germline V gene (reference sequence). This CDR3 contains 18 residues. CDR3 in amino acids: CASSLVGGGTTSYNEQFF. CDR3 DNA sequence: TGTGCCAGCAGTTTGGTCGGCGGCGGCACCACCTCCTACAATGAGCAGTTCTTC.

The chain carries TRBV5-6 and TRBJ2-1; TRBD1 agrees at 9 bases. The CDR3 totals 15 residues. V dropped 2 bases and J dropped 3; count of bases not matched to a gene: 3. Germline lookup yields CDR1 SGHDT and CDR2 YYEEEE. The CDR3 region is CASSFYRGHYNEQFF. In nucleotides, the CDR3 is TGTGCCAGCAGCTTCTACAGGGGGCACTACAATGAGCAGTTCTTC.

V usage is TRBV6-2 or TRBV6-3 and J usage is TRBJ2-3, with unresolved D. V shed 2 bases and J shed 2 bases, with 5 bases lying between them. Per germline, CDR1 MNHEY and CDR2 SVGEGT. There are 13 residues in the CDR3. The chain's CDR3 is CASSYLYTDTQYF. The CDR3 DNA reads TGTGCCAGCAGTTACCTTTACACAGATACGCAGTATTTT.

This clonotype was counted once. V is TRBV6-6 and J is TRBJ2-2; 8 bases are a match to TRBD2. The CDR3 extends over 14 amino acids. With 6 bases clipped from V and 6 bases from J, the junction kept 6 bases outside the gene matches. The germline V gene has CDR1 MNHNY and CDR2 SVGAGI (reference sequence). Written as DNA, the CDR3 is TGTGCCAGCAGAGAACAAGCGGGAGCCGGGGAGCTGTTTTTT. This sequence encodes CASREQAGAGELFF.